These T cell receptor beta chains were read from a single sample in a study of blood T cell repertoires in COVID-19. Sequencing used immunoSEQ multiplex PCR; TCRdb keeps in-frame clones, though not all of them. Found here are under 150,000 clones, approximately 85% of them singletons; the top ten hold about 4.3%. The sample taken for sequencing was peripheral blood. Source of these receptors: a human donor in a cohort sampled during active COVID-19. Both conserved end residues are part of each CDR3. The order of the fields is clone size, D gene, V gene, J gene, CDR3 DNA, CDR3 protein. D genes are given only for firm matches. The listing skips clone size in some rows; elsewhere it reads once, few, many or a size class.

.	.	TRBV18	TRBJ1-2	TGTGCCAGCTCACCACTCCCCGGACAAACTAAGCTGGGCTACACCTTC	CASSPLPGQTKLGYTF
.	TRBD1	TRBV30	TRBJ1-2	TGTGCCTGGATTTCCGACAGGGGTTTCTCTGGCTACACCTTC	CAWISDRGFSGYTF
.	.	TRBV7-2	TRBJ1-3	TGTGCCAGCAGCTTAGATGTGGGGCCGGGAAACACCATATATTTT	CASSLDVGPGNTIYF
.	.	TRBV2	TRBJ1-4	TGTGCCAGCAGCTCTAGACAGTCCAATGAAAAACTGTTTTTT	CASSSRQSNEKLFF
.	TRBD2	TRBV11-2	TRBJ2-1	TGTGCCAGCAGCCCAGCGGGAGGGCTTCCCAATGAGCAGTTCTTC	CASSPAGGLPNEQFF
.	TRBD1	TRBV19	TRBJ1-4	TGTGCCAGTAGTATAGGCGGGACAGGGGTTGGAAAACTGTTTTTT	CASSIGGTGVGKLFF
.	.	TRBV6-5	TRBJ1-1	TGTGCCAGCAGTTACGGCAGAACAGCTTTCTTT	CASSYGRTAFF
.	.	TRBV27	TRBJ1-1	TGTGCCAGCAGTTTAAACGGTAGGGGAACTGAAGCTTTCTTT	CASSLNGRGTEAFF
.	TRBD2	TRBV27	TRBJ2-2	TGTGCCAGCAGCCCCCGGACTAGCGGGACCGGGGAGCTGTTTTTT	CASSPRTSGTGELFF
.	TRBD2	TRBV5-4	TRBJ2-5	TGTGCCAGCAGCTTTGGGGGGGAGGAGACCCAGTACTTC	CASSFGGEETQYF
.	TRBD1	TRBV29-1	TRBJ1-2	TGCAGCGTTTCAACAGGGGACTATGGCTACACCTTC	CSVSTGDYGYTF
once	TRBD2	TRBV15	TRBJ2-7	TGTGCCACCAGCAGAGACGGGGGGATTAACGAGCAGTACTTC	CATSRDGGINEQYF
.	.	TRBV5-1	TRBJ2-1	TGCGCCAGCTCTACTCGACAGCCTTCCTACAATGAGCAGTTCTTC	CASSTRQPSYNEQFF
.	TRBD2	TRBV9	TRBJ2-7	TGTGCCAGCAGCGTAGCTAGCGGGGGGGAAAAACAGTACTTC	CASSVASGGEKQYF
once	TRBD1	TRBV12-5	TRBJ1-1	TGTGCTAGTGGACTACCTCCGGGACAGATGAACACTGAAGCTTTCTTT	CASGLPPGQMNTEAFF